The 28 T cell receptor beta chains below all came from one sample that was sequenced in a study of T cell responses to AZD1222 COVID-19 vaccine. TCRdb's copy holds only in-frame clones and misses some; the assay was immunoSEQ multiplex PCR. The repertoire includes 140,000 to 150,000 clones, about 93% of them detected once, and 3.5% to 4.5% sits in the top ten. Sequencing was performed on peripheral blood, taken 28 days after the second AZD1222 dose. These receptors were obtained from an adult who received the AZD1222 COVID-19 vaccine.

Written as DNA, the CDR3 is TGTGCCAGTTCCGACAGGGCTGAACATACGCAGTATTTT. It codes for CASSDRAEHTQYF. The gene calls are TRBV18 and TRBJ2-3; 7 nucleotides align to TRBD1. After removal of 9 bases from V and 7 bases from J, the junction contained 10 bases not matched to a gene. Germline loops: CDR1 KGHSH, CDR2 LQKENI. The CDR3 has 13 residues.

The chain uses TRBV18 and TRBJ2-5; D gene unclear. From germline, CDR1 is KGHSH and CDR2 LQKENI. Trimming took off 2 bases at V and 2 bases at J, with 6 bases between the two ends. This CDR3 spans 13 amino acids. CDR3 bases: TGTGCCAGCTCACCAGAAGGACAAGAGACCCAGTACTTC. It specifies CASSPEGQETQYF. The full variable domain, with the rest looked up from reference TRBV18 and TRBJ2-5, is NAGVMQNPRHLVRRRGQEARLRCSPMKGHSHVYWYRQLPEEGLKFMVYLQKENIIDESGMPKERFSAEFPKEGPSILRIQQVVRGDSAAYFCASSPEGQETQYFGPGTRLLVL.

The DNA of the CDR3 is TGCGCCAGCAGCTCGGCCGGGACTCCACGGAATTGGGACACCGGGGAGCTGTTTTTT. It translates to CASSSAGTPRNWDTGELFF. This rearrangement joins TRBV5-1 to TRBJ2-2; the D gene is possibly TRBD2 (6 bases). Germline V CDR1 and CDR2: SGHRS, YFSETQ. Trimming cost V 3 bases and J 3 bases, with 24 bases left between them. The CDR3 is 19 amino acids. Looking up the rest from reference TRBV5-1 and TRBJ2-2 gives the full variable domain: KAGVTQTPRYLIKTRGQQVTLSCSPISGHRSVSWYQQTPGQGLQFLFEYFSETQRNKGNFPGRFSGRQFSNSRSEMNVSTLELGDSALYLCASSSAGTPRNWDTGELFFGEGSRLTVL.

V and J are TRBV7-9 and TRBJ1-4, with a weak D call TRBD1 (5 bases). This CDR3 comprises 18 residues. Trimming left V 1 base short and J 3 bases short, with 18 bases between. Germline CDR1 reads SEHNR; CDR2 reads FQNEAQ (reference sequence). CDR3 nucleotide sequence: TGTGCCAGCAGCTTAGGACGCTTGGACGGGACTTCTAATGAAAAACTGTTTTTT. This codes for CASSLGRLDGTSNEKLFF.

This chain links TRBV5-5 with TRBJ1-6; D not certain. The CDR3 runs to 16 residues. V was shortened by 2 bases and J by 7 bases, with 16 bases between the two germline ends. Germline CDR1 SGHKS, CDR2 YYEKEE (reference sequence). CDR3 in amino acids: CASSFSIQMINSPLHF. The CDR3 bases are TGTGCCAGCAGCTTTAGTATCCAAATGATAAATTCACCCCTCCACTTT.

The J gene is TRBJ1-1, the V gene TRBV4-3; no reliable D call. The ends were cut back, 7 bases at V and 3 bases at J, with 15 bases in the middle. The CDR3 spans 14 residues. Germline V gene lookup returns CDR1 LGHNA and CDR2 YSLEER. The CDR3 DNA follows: TGCGCCAGCATGTTTTCGGTTGTTCACACTGAAGCTTTCTTT. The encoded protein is CASMFSVVHTEAFF.

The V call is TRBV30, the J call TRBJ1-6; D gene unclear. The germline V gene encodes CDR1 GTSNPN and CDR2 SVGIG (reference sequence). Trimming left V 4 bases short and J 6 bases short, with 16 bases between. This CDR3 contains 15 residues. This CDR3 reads CAWMSFGVLNSPLHF. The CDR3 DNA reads TGTGCCTGGATGTCCTTCGGAGTACTTAATTCACCCCTCCACTTT.

CDR3 loop: CASSLRQGRRTDTQYF. CDR3 DNA: TGTGCCAGCAGCCTCAGACAGGGCCGAAGGACAGATACGCAGTATTTT. The gene calls are TRBV11-1 and TRBJ2-3, with 7 positions matching TRBD1. The CDR3 spans 16 residues. Germline V gene sequence: CDR1 SGHAT, CDR2 FQDESV (reference sequence). J was trimmed by 3 bases and V by 5 bases; bases with no gene match: 11.

The CDR3 region has the DNA TGTGCCATCAGTCCTTATGACGACAGGGCCACTGAAGCTTTCTTT. It encodes CAISPYDDRATEAFF. The chain carries TRBV10-3 and TRBJ1-1, with 7 bases lining up with TRBD1. Trimming at V came to 5 bases and at J to 4 bases, leaving 10 bases not matched to a gene. The CDR3 covers 15 residues. Germline V lookup: CDR1 ENHRY, CDR2 SYGVKD.

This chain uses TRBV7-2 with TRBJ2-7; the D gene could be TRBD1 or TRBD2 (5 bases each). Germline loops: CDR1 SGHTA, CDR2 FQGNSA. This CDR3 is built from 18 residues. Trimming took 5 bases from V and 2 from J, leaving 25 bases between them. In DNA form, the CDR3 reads TGTGCCAGCAGCCCCCCCCCGGCGGCCGGGACCCCTGCCTACGAGCAGTACTTC. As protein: CASSPPPAAGTPAYEQYF.

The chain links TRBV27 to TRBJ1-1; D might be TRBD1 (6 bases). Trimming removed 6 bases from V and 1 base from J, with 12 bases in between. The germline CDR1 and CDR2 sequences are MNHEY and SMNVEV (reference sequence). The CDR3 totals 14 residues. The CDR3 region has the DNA TGTGCCAGCAGCATAGGGGGTTGGAACACTGAAGCTTTCTTT. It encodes CASSIGGWNTEAFF.

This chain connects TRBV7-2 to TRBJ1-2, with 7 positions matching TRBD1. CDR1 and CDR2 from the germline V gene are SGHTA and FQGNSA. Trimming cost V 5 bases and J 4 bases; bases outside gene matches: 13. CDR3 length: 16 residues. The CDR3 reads CASSPGGGNLGYGYTF. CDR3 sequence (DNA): TGTGCCAGCAGCCCAGGGGGAGGGAACTTAGGCTATGGCTACACCTTC. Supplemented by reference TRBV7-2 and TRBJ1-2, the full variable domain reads GAGVSQSPSNKVTEKGKDVELRCDPISGHTALYWYRQSLGQGLEFLIYFQGNSAPDKSGLPSDRFSAERTGGSVSTLTIQRTQQEDSAVYLCASSPGGGNLGYGYTFGSGTRLTVV.

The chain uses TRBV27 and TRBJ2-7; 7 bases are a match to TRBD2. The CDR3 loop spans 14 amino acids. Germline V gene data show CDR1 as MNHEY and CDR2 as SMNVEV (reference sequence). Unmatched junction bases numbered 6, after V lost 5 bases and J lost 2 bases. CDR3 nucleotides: TGTGCCAGCAGTCCTAGCGGTCTGGCCTACGAGCAGTACTTC. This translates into CASSPSGLAYEQYF.

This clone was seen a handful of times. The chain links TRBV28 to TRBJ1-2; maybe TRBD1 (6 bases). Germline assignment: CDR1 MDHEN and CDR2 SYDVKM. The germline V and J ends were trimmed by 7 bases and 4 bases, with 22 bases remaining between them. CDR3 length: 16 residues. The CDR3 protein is CASIQVTGYTAYGYTF. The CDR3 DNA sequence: TGTGCCAGCATCCAAGTCACAGGGTATACGGCCTATGGCTACACCTTC.

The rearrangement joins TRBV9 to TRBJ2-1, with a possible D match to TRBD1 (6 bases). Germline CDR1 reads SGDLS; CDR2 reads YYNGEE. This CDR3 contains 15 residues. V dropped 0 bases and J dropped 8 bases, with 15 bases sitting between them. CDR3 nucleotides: TGTGCCAGCAGCGTAGTTGGCAGGGGCTTGGATGAGCAGTTCTTC. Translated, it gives CASSVVGRGLDEQFF. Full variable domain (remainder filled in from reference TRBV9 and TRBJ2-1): DSGVTQTPKHLITATGQRVTLRCSPRSGDLSVYWYQQSLDQGLQFLIQYYNGEERAKGNILERFSAQQFPDLHSELNLSSLELGDSALYFCASSVVGRGLDEQFFGPGTRLTVL.

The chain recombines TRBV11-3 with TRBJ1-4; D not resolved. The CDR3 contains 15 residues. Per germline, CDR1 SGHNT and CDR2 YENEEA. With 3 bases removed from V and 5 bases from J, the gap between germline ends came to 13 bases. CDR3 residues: CASSLGSGRNEKLFF. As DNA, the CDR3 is TGTGCCAGCAGCTTGGGGTCGGGAAGAAATGAAAAACTGTTTTTT.

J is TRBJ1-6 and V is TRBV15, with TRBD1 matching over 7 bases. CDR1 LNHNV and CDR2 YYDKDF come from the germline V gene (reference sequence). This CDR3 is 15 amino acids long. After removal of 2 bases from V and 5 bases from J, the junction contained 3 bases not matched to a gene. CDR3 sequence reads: CATSRTTGNNSPLHF. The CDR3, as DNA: TGTGCCACCAGCAGAACGACAGGGAATAATTCACCCCTCCACTTT.

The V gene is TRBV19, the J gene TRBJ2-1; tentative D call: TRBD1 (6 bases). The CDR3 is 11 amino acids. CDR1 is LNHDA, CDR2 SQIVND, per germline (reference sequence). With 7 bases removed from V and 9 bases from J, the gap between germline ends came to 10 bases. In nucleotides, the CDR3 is TGTGCCAGTACGACAGGCATTGAGCAGTTCTTC. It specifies CASTTGIEQFF.

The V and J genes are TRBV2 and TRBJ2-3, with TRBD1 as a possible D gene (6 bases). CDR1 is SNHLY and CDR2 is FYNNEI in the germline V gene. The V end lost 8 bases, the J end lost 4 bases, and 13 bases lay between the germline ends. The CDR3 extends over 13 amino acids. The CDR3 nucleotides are TGTGCCAGCTCGACATACAGGGCAGATACGCAGTATTTT. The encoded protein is CASSTYRADTQYF. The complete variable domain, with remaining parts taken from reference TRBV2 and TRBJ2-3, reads EPEVTQTPSHQVTQMGQEVILRCVPISNHLYFYWYRQILGQKVEFLVSFYNNEISEKSEIFDDQFSVERPDGSNFTLKIRSTKLEDSAMYFCASSTYRADTQYFGPGTRLTVL.

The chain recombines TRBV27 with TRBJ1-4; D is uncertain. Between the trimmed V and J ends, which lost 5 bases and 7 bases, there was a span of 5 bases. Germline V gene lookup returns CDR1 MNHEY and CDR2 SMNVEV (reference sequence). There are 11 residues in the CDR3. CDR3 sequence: CASSPGEKLFF. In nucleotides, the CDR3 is TGTGCCAGCAGTCCCGGTGAAAAACTGTTTTTT. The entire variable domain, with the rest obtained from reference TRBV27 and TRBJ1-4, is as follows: EAQVTQNPRYLITVTGKKLTVTCSQNMNHEYMSWYRQDPGLGLRQIYYSMNVEVTDKGDVPEGYKVSRKEKRNFPLILESPSPNQTSLYFCASSPGEKLFFGSGTQLSVL.

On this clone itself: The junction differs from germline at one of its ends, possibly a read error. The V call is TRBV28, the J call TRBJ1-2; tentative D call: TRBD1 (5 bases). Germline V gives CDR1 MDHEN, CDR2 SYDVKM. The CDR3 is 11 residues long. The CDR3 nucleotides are TGCCTAAGTACCGGGGGAGAGGGCTACACCTTC. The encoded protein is CLSTGGEGYTF.

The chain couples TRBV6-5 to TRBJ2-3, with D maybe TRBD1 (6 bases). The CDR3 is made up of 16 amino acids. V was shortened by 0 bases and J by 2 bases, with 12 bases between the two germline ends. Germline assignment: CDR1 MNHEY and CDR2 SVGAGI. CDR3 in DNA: TGTGCCAGCAGTTACTCCCGGACAGCACCCACAGATACGCAGTATTTT. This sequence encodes CASSYSRTAPTDTQYF.

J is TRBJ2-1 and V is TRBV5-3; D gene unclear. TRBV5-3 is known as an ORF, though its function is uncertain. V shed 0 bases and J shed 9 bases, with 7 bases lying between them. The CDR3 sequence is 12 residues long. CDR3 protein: CARSLVPGEQFF. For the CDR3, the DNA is TGTGCCAGAAGCTTGGTCCCCGGTGAGCAGTTCTTC.

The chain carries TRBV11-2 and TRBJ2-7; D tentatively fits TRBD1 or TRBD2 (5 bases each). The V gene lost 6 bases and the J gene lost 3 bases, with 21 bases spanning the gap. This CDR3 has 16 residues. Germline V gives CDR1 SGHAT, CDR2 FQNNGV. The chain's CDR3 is CASRPIGGFTLYEQYF. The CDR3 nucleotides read TGTGCCAGCAGGCCGATTGGGGGTTTTACTCTCTACGAGCAGTACTTC.

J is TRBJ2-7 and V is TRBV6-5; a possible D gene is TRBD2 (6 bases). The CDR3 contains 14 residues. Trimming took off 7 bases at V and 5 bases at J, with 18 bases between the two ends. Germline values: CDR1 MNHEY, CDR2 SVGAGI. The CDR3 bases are TGTGCCAGCACGAGGGGAGGCCTCAAGGACGAGCAGTACTTC. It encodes CASTRGGLKDEQYF.

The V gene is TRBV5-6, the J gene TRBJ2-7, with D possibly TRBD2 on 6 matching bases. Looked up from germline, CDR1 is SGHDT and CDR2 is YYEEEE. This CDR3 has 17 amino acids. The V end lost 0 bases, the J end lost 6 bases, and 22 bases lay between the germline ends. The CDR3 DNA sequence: TGTGCCAGCAGCTTGGCCATCGGGTGGGACCGGAGGGCCGAGCAGTACTTC. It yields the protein CASSLAIGWDRRAEQYF.

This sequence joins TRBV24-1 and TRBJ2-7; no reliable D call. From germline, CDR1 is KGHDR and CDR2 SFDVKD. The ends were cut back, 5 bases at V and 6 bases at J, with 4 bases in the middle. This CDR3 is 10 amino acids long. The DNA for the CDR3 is TGTGCCACCAGTGCGGCCGAGCAGTACTTC. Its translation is CATSAAEQYF.

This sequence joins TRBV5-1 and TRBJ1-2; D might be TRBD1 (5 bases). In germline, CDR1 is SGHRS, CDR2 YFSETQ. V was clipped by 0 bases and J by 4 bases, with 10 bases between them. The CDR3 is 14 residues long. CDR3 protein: CASSLGQGGYGYTF. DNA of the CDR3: TGCGCCAGCAGCTTGGGGCAGGGAGGCTATGGCTACACCTTC.